This TCR beta chain stems from a study of blood T cells in healthy people across ages. Sample-barcoded 5' priming and a J-beta primer mix drove a second PCR of about 6 to 12 cycles. TCRdb reprocessed the 5' RACE reads via MiXCR and lists one record per CDR3 protein. The table records fewer than 950,000 distinct CDR3 sequences, roughly 35% of them present only once. This CDR3 has 13 amino acids. Germline values: CDR1 MNHEY, CDR2 SMNVEV (reference sequence). V was clipped by 4 bases and J by 3 bases, with 9 bases between them. Researchers isolated at least 6.5 million PBMCs per sample. As to this clonotype: What it binds is unknown.

The study, taken as a whole, reports: Bulk PBMC profiling left naive and antigen-experienced comparisons inconclusive.

The sample comprised blood. The receptor was isolated from a man aged 18 to 29 in good health. The rearrangement joins TRBV27 to TRBJ1-1; no firm D call. The DNA of the CDR3 is TGTGCCAGCAGTTCCGTGCAGGACACTGAAGCTTTCTTT. Translation gives CASSSVQDTEAFF.